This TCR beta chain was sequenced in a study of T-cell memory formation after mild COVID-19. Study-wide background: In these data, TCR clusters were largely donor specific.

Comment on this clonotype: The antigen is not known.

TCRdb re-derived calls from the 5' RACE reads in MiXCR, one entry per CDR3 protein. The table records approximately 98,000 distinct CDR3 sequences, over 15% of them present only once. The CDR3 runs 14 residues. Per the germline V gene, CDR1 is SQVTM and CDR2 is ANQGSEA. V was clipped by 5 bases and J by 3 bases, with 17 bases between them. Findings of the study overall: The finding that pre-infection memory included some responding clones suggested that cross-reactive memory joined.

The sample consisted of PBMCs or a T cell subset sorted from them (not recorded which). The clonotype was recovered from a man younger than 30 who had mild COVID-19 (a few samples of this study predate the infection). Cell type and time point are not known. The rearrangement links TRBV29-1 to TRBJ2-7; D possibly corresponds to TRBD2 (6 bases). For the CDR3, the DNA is TGCAGCGTTTTTAACCCCGGGGAGGACTACGAGCAGTACTTC. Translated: CSVFNPGEDYEQYF.